These 24 T cell receptor beta chains were sequenced from one sample in a study of T cell changes during pregnancy in multiple sclerosis. Here immunoSEQ multiplex PCR was the method, and the copy in TCRdb shows in-frame clones only, minus some. The sample yields 70,000 to 95,000 clones, around 91% seen once. Sequenced here: peripheral blood, sampled before pregnancy. The receptors stem from a female donor with multiple sclerosis, enrolled in a pregnancy study.

This clone has just one count. The V call is TRBV5-1, the J call TRBJ1-4, with 8 bases lining up with TRBD1. This CDR3 spans 17 amino acids. The ends lost 4 bases at V and 3 bases at J; junction bases unmatched: 11. Germline assignment: CDR1 SGHRS and CDR2 YFSETQ. The CDR3 reads CASSPGQGRYSNEKLFF. CDR3 nucleotide sequence: TGCGCCAGCAGCCCTGGACAGGGAAGATATTCTAATGAAAAACTGTTTTTT.

Only one count was recorded for this clone. CDR3 amino acids: CASGNRGRTDTQYF. CDR3 DNA: TGCGCCAGCGGAAACAGGGGGCGCACAGATACGCAGTATTTT. The chain has TRBV5-1 and TRBJ2-3; 9 nucleotides align to TRBD1. Germline V lookup: CDR1 SGHRS, CDR2 YFSETQ. CDR3 length equals 14 residues. J lost 1 base, V lost 7 bases, and 4 bases had no gene match. Based on the CDR3 plus reference TRBV5-1 and TRBJ2-3, the full variable domain is KAGVTQTPRYLIKTRGQQVTLSCSPISGHRSVSWYQQTPGQGLQFLFEYFSETQRNKGNFPGRFSGRQFSNSRSEMNVSTLELGDSALYLCASGNRGRTDTQYFGPGTRLTVL.

This clone came up once. The chain combines TRBV11-2 with TRBJ1-6, with a weak D call TRBD1 (5 bases). The CDR3 extends over 15 amino acids. Germline V lookup: CDR1 SGHAT, CDR2 FQNNGV. Trimming pared 1 base from V and 6 bases from J, leaving 10 bases between. The CDR3 DNA reads TGTGCCAGCAGCTTAGTAGCGGGGGGTAATTCACCCCTCCACTTT. Protein: CASSLVAGGNSPLHF.

This clone appeared a single time. The genes are TRBV9 and TRBJ1-6, with D possibly being TRBD1 (5 bases). This CDR3 is built from 16 residues. Germline V CDR1 and CDR2: SGDLS, YYNGEE. V dropped 2 bases and J dropped 7 bases, with 16 bases sitting between them. CDR3 region: CASSVGVVGVNSPLHF. For the CDR3, the DNA is TGTGCCAGCAGCGTTGGAGTGGTAGGGGTCAATTCACCCCTCCACTTT.

V usage is TRBV9 and J usage is TRBJ2-5, with TRBD2 matching over 7 bases. The CDR3 runs 18 residues. V trimming: 0 bases; J trimming: 0 bases; junction bases outside the gene matches: 11. CDR1 SGDLS and CDR2 YYNGEE come from the germline V gene. The CDR3 here is CASSVGASGHANQETQYF. The CDR3 DNA reads as TGTGCCAGCAGCGTAGGGGCTAGCGGCCACGCAAACCAAGAGACCCAGTACTTC.

The chain uses TRBV28 and TRBJ2-3; a weak D match, TRBD2 (6 bases). This CDR3 region has 13 residues. From germline, CDR1 is MDHEN and CDR2 SYDVKM. The CDR3 here is CASRGYLTDTQYF. CDR3 DNA: TGTGCGAGCCGGGGGTATCTCACAGATACGCAGTATTTT.

The rearrangement links TRBV9 to TRBJ1-1, with D possibly matching TRBD1 (5 bases). V was trimmed by 4 bases and J by 3 bases, leaving 16 bases between them. The CDR3 is 15 residues long. Germline values: CDR1 SGDLS, CDR2 YYNGEE. CDR3 sequence: CASSLWSGIDTEAFF. CDR3 DNA: TGTGCCAGCAGCTTATGGTCAGGGATTGACACTGAAGCTTTCTTT. Variable domain in full (rest from reference TRBV9 and TRBJ1-1): DSGVTQTPKHLITATGQRVTLRCSPRSGDLSVYWYQQSLDQGLQFLIQYYNGEERAKGNILERFSAQQFPDLHSELNLSSLELGDSALYFCASSLWSGIDTEAFFGQGTRLTVV.

The chain recombines TRBV6-1 with TRBJ2-7, with unresolved D. The CDR3 is made up of 13 amino acids. Trimming removed 5 bases at V and 6 bases at J, with 14 bases between. CDR1 is MNHNS and CDR2 is SASEGT in the germline V gene. CDR3 sequence (DNA): TGTGCCAGCAGTCTCTATGTTCGAGGCGAGCAGTACTTC. Encoded protein: CASSLYVRGEQYF.

The genes are TRBV6-6 and TRBJ2-2, with a weak D call TRBD2 (6 bases). The CDR3 contains 16 residues. Looked up from germline, CDR1 is MNHNY and CDR2 is SVGAGI (reference sequence). V was clipped by 2 bases and J by 4 bases, with 14 bases between them. The CDR3 sequence: CASSYMWQGGTGELFF. CDR3 bases: TGTGCCAGCAGTTACATGTGGCAGGGAGGCACCGGGGAGCTGTTTTTT.

This chain links TRBV7-9 with TRBJ1-1; D possibly corresponds to TRBD1 (5 bases). This CDR3 region has 16 residues. The germline gives CDR1 SEHNR, CDR2 FQNEAQ (reference sequence). The ends were cut back, 1 base at V and 5 bases at J, with 17 bases in the middle. In DNA, the CDR3 is TGTGCCAGCAGCTTAGAAAGGGGCAGGTTTTGGACTGAAGCTTTCTTT. This codes for CASSLERGRFWTEAFF.

The chain carries TRBV7-2 and TRBJ1-1; D is ambiguous. V lost 1 base and J 7 bases, leaving 13 bases between the germline ends. This CDR3 contains 14 residues. The germline V gene has CDR1 SGHTA and CDR2 FQGNSA. The CDR3 sequence: CASSLVVSILEAFF. The DNA of the CDR3 is TGTGCCAGCAGCTTAGTTGTCAGTATCCTTGAAGCTTTCTTT.

This clone has only a few counts. V is TRBV4-3 and J is TRBJ1-6; D is possibly TRBD1 (6 bases). This CDR3 spans 13 amino acids. Germline V gene lookup returns CDR1 LGHNA and CDR2 YSLEER. V was pared by 3 bases and J by 10 bases, with 10 bases between. This CDR3 is CASSQAGESPLHF. The CDR3 nucleotides read TGCGCCAGCAGCCAGGCAGGGGAATCACCCCTCCACTTT.

In its sample, this clone was seen once. The gene calls are TRBV28 and TRBJ1-6, with D possibly matching TRBD1 (6 bases). This CDR3 has 14 residues. The germline CDR1 and CDR2 sequences are MDHEN and SYDVKM. The V end lost 6 bases, the J end lost 8 bases, and 14 bases lay between the germline ends. The CDR3 DNA follows: TGTGCCAGCAGAGGCGGGGGCTCTCATTCACCCCTCCACTTT. Its translation is CASRGGGSHSPLHF. Using reference TRBV28 and TRBJ1-6 for the parts outside the CDR3, the full variable domain is DVKVTQSSRYLVKRTGEKVFLECVQDMDHENMFWYRQDPGLGLRLIYFSYDVKMKEKGDIPEGYSVSREKKERFSLILESASTNQTSMYLCASRGGGSHSPLHFGNGTRLTVT.

The genes are TRBV19 and TRBJ1-5, with D perhaps matching TRBD1 (5 bases). The length of the CDR3 is 14 residues. Trimming stripped 5 bases from V and 4 bases from J, with 12 bases between. Per the germline V gene, CDR1 is LNHDA and CDR2 is SQIVND (reference sequence). CDR3 sequence reads: CASSHRDWNQPQHF. In DNA, the CDR3 is TGTGCCAGTAGTCACCGGGACTGGAATCAGCCCCAGCATTTT.

The chain carries TRBV4-3 and TRBJ2-7; D might be TRBD2 (5 bases). The CDR3 length is 14 residues. V lost 4 bases and J lost 0, with 10 bases in between. CDR1 is LGHNA, CDR2 YSLEER, per germline. This CDR3 reads CASSPGFSSYEQYF. CDR3 DNA sequence: TGCGCCAGCAGCCCGGGGTTTAGCTCCTACGAGCAGTACTTC.

The V call is TRBV11-2, the J call TRBJ1-6, with D possibly being TRBD1 (5 bases). V lost 5 bases and J 6 bases, leaving 14 bases between the germline ends. Germline V gives CDR1 SGHAT, CDR2 FQNNGV. There are 15 residues in the CDR3. CDR3: CASSLGRGGNSPLHF. CDR3 DNA sequence: TGTGCCAGCAGCCTGGGGCGGGGGGGTAATTCACCCCTCCACTTT.

This clone was picked up a small number of times. This chain links TRBV11-2 with TRBJ1-1; D not resolved. Germline CDR1 is SGHAT and CDR2 is FQNNGV. The CDR3 totals 12 residues. V was clipped by 0 bases and J by 7 bases, with 6 bases between them. CDR3 sequence (DNA): TGTGCCAGCAGCTTAGATCAGGTTGAAGCTTTCTTT. This codes for CASSLDQVEAFF.

The CDR3 loop is CASSQLEGYNSPLHF. The CDR3 nucleotides read TGCGCCAGCAGCCAATTGGAGGGATACAATTCACCCCTCCACTTT. This chain connects TRBV4-3 to TRBJ1-6; no reliable D call. Germline V gives CDR1 LGHNA, CDR2 YSLEER. The V end was cut by 2 bases, the J end by 7 bases, with 12 bases between. The CDR3 loop spans 15 amino acids.

The rearrangement uses TRBV7-3 and TRBJ2-2; 9 bases agree with TRBD1. V was clipped by 5 bases and J by 2 bases; unmatched bases: 9. The CDR3 runs 17 residues. The germline V gene has CDR1 SGHTA and CDR2 FQGTGA. CDR3 in amino acids: CASSQSRDRANTGELFF. The CDR3 coding sequence is TGTGCCAGCAGCCAGTCACGGGACAGGGCTAACACCGGGGAGCTGTTTTTT.

The chain recombines TRBV6-5 with TRBJ1-6; TRBD1 might be the D (5 bases). CDR1 MNHEY and CDR2 SVGAGI come from the germline V gene. The CDR3 is 15 amino acids. V lost 2 bases to trimming and J lost 7 bases, with 12 bases between them. The CDR3 region has the DNA TGTGCCAGCAGTTACGGGGGGTTGGAGAATTCACCCCTCCACTTT. Protein: CASSYGGLENSPLHF.

The J gene is TRBJ1-2, the V gene TRBV9, with D uncertain. The CDR3 runs 14 residues. V lost 4 bases to trimming and J lost 8 bases, with 18 bases between them. Germline CDR1 SGDLS, CDR2 YYNGEE. DNA for the CDR3: TGTGCCAGCAGCTTAGAACGGGGTTTGGGCGGCTACACCTTC. It yields the protein CASSLERGLGGYTF.

The gene calls are TRBV28 and TRBJ2-2, with a possible D match to TRBD1 (5 bases). This CDR3 spans 14 amino acids. V lost 2 bases and J lost 5, with 9 bases in between. Germline assignment: CDR1 MDHEN and CDR2 SYDVKM. In nucleotides, the CDR3 is TGTGCCAGCAGTTTAAAGGGGCTAACCGGGGAGCTGTTTTTT. It yields the protein CASSLKGLTGELFF.

The rearrangement uses TRBV9 and TRBJ1-1; TRBD1 matches at 12 bases. V lost 3 bases to trimming and J lost 1 base; unmatched junction nucleotides: 1. The CDR3 loop spans 15 amino acids. Germline assignment: CDR1 SGDLS and CDR2 YYNGEE. The CDR3 bases are TGTGCCAGCAGCGGGGGACAGGGGGCGAACACTGAAGCTTTCTTT. Amino acids: CASSGGQGANTEAFF. Drawing the rest from reference TRBV9 and TRBJ1-1, the complete variable domain is DSGVTQTPKHLITATGQRVTLRCSPRSGDLSVYWYQQSLDQGLQFLIQYYNGEERAKGNILERFSAQQFPDLHSELNLSSLELGDSALYFCASSGGQGANTEAFFGQGTRLTVV.

This clone was recorded once. The rearrangement uses TRBV5-1 and TRBJ2-7; TRBD1 might be the D (6 bases). The CDR3 extends over 15 amino acids. Trimming removed 4 bases from V and 6 bases from J, with 20 bases in between. Germline values: CDR1 SGHRS, CDR2 YFSETQ. CDR3 nucleotide sequence: TGCGCCAGCAGCCCCATGGGACACCAACGCGTCGAGCAGTACTTC. Translation: CASSPMGHQRVEQYF.